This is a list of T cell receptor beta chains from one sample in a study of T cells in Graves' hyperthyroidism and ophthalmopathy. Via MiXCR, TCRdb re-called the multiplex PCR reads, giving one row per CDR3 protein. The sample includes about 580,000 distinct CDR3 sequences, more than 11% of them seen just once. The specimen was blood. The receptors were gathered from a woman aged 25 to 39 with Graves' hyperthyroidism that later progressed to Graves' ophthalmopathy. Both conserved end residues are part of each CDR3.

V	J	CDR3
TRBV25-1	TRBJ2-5	CASSQYAEETQYF
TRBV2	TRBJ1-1	CASSSPSRRPEAFF
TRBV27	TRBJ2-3	CASGFQPTDTQYF
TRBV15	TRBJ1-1	CATSRPGTGTEAFF
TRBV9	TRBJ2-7	CASSVEKAGHTYEQYF
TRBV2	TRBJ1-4	CASDGQTTNEKLFF
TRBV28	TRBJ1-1	CASSLSRYSEAFF
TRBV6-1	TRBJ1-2	CASSPRGVSYTF
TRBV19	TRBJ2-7	CASSIGQGGTYEQYF
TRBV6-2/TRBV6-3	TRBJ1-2	CASSHSRGEGYTF
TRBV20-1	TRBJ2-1	CSAGRGHLNEQFF
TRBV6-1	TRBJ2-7	CASLRGAGILEQYF